The subject of this entry is one TCR beta chain. Its antigen remains unidentified. No base qualities exist here, and no much larger clone lies one base off it. Preparation of the library involved the immunoSEQ multiplex PCR assay. RNA was extracted from all samples and reverse transcribed into cDNA as template for TCR sequencing. First-strand cDNA was synthesized with SuperScript III using a 2:1 mix of oligo-dT and random hexamers. Amplification bias was assessed with a synthetic immune receptor repertoire, and residual bias was removed computationally. Under the source paper's analysis protocol: Raw reads were preprocessed to remove errors, and CDR3 was defined by IMGT conventions from the conserved cysteine to phenylalanine. Clonality was computed by normalizing Shannon entropy by log2 of the number of productive unique TCRs and subtracting the result from 1. CD4 or CD8 identity of scalp clones was inferred by cross-referencing scalp TCRbeta sequences with sorted blood CD4 and CD8 repertoires. As stored in TCRdb, this immuneACCESS dataset retains in-frame rearrangements with V and J assigned. A fraction of the clones does not appear; measured against another copy, unresolved V genes explain less than half of the discrepancy, and the remainder lacks a known reason. The V and J calls and clone size are taken from that table; D and trimming were inferred from the DNA. Within this sample are roughly 200,000 clones, with about 53% of them counted one time only. Roughly 10% of the sample rests with the top ten.

The data are from a study of CD8+ T cells in alopecia areata (dated 2018 in TCRdb). Notes on the research overall: Treated patients were enrolled in an open-label pilot trial of oral tofacitinib, 5 to 10 mg twice daily, for moderate-to-severe alopecia areata. Tofacitinib was given for 6 to 18 months, followed by 6 months of follow-up off drug to assess delayed response and recurrence. In treated patients, disease severity was measured using the SALT score, which gives the percentage of scalp surface area affected. The study used high-throughput TCRbeta sequencing to examine T cell clonal expansion in alopecia areata, in both the C3H/HeJ mouse model and human patients. Scalp tissue and sorted CD4+ and CD8+ peripheral blood T cells from patchy and totalis/universalis alopecia areata patients and from healthy controls were covered by human TCRbeta sequencing. Tofacitinib-treated patients had biopsies at baseline and at 4 and 24 weeks of treatment, with a later scalp biopsy in several patients. Scalp clonality was compared among normal scalp (n=4), patchy alopecia areata scalp (n=8), and alopecia totalis/universalis scalp (n=8). The RNA source kit depended on sample type: the PAXgene miRNA kit for fixed scalp, the miRNeasy kit for PBMCs, and the RNeasy kit for mouse skin. TCRbeta CDR3 regions were amplified by immunoSEQ multiplex PCR with 35 Vbeta forward and 13 Jbeta reverse primers. Results and caveats for the whole study, not just this receptor: Shared TCR sequences between patients were less evident than in mice, which may be partly attributable to HLA diversity in the patient population. Compared with normal scalp, lesional scalp, particularly in alopecia totalis/universalis, had higher clonality and more expanded CD8+ clones, which suggests antigenic drive. Because the treated cohort was small and had only one nonresponder, larger studies are needed to examine links between baseline CD8+ expansion and response. During tofacitinib treatment, many expanded lesional clones remained in scalp and blood, and this persistence may partly explain relapse after treatment is stopped. Scalp clonality and the number of expanded CD8+ clones among the top 100 scalp clones were significantly decreased by tofacitinib. Scalp TCR repertoire analysis is complicated because resident alphabeta T cells in normal human skin are also sequenced, whereas mouse skin is dominated by gammadelta T cells.

Spanning cysteine to phenylalanine, the CDR3 consists of 13 amino acids. Left in the record is the CDR3 DNA by itself, 39 bases read in frame from the first base. Cut back by 3 bases and 1 base, the V and J ends lie 5 bases apart. CDR1 and CDR2, looked up from the germline V gene, are SGHDT and YYEEEE. Reading the label with the study, this specimen's time point is: 20 to 30 weeks on oral tofacitinib. Per the publication, the treatment or condition label means: oral pan-JAK inhibitor, 5-10 mg twice daily. Lesional scalp punch biopsies and peripheral blood were obtained from alopecia areata patients. After PBMCs were isolated by density centrifugation and stained for CD3, CD4 and CD8, a FACSAria was used to sort CD4+ and CD8+ T cells.

Sequenced material: CD8+ T cells sorted from blood, taken at week 24, from a patient treated with tofacitinib. The rearranged segments are TRBV5-6 and TRBJ1-5; no D gene is confidently identified. This receptor was taken from a human donor with alopecia areata. The DNA reads TGTGCCAGCAGCTCAGGCAGCAATCAGCCCCAGCATTTT. Protein translation: CASSSGSNQPQHF.